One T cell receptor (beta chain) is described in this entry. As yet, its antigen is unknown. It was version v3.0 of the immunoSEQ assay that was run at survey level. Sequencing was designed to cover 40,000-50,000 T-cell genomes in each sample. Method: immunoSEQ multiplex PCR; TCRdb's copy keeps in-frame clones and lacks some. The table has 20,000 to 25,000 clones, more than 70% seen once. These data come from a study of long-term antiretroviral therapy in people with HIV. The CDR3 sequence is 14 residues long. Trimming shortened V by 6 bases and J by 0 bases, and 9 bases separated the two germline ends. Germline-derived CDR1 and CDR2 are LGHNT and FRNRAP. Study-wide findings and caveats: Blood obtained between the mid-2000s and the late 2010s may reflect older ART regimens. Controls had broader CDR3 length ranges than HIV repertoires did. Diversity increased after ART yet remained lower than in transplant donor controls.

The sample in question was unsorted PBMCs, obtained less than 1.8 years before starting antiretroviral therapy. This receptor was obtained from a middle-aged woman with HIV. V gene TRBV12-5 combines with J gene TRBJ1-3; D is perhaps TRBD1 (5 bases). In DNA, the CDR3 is TGTGCTAGTGGGTCAGGGAGCTCTGGAAACACCATATATTTT. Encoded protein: CASGSGSSGNTIYF.